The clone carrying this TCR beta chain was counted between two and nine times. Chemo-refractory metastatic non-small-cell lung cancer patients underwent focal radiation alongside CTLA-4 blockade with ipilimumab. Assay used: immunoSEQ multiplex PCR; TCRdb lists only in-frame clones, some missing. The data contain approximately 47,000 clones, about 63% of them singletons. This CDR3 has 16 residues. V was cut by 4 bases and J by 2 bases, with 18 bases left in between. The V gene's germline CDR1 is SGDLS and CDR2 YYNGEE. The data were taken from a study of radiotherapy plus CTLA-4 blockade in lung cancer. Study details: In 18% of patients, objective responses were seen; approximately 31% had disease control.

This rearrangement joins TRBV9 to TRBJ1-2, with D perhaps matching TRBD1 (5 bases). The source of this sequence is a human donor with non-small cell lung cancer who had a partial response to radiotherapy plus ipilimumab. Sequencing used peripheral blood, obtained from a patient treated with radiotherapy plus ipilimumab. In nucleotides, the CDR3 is TGTGCCAGCAGCCAAACCTGGGGGACTCTCAACTATGGCTACACCTTC. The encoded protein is CASSQTWGTLNYGYTF.